The entry below describes one T cell receptor (beta chain). Its antigen is not identified. The CDR3 sequence is 12 residues long. The V gene's germline CDR1 is SGHDT and CDR2 YYEEEE. The V end lost 0 bases, the J end lost 6 bases, and 6 bases lay between the germline ends. This sample is part of a study of graft-versus-host responses after intestinal transplantation. Study information: Multivisceral, liver-intestinal, or isolated intestinal transplants were received by the recipients. Anti-thymocyte globulin induction, then tacrolimus and steroids for around 3 years, went to all recipients.

Clones were read by immunoSEQ multiplex PCR, and TCRdb kept only the in-frame ones, dropping some. Of 75,000 to 100,000 clones in the sample, around nine tenths were seen once. Study results and caveats: Recipient-marrow GvH clones were detected, some having first appeared in ileum or blood. Individuals who had graft-donor T cell macrochimerism had allografts that showed high graft-versus-host to host-versus-graft clonal ratios.

The sequences come from unstimulated CD4+ T cells sorted from spleen or lymph node cells, collected before intestinal transplant. This rearrangement joins TRBV5-6 to TRBJ1-2, with unresolved D. The clonotype originates from a human donor who received an intestinal transplant. The DNA of the CDR3 is TGTGCCAGCAGCTTGGTCCGGGATGGCTACACCTTC. Its translation is CASSLVRDGYTF.